This T cell receptor beta chain was sequenced during a study of shared clonotypes between healthy human individuals (dated by TCRdb to about 2020). About the investigation overall: Three men and two women, aged 18 to 49 years, made up the cohort. Per donor, three plates each were used for CD4 naive and CD4 memory, two for CD8 naive, and one for CD8 memory. The study deeply sequenced blood TCR repertoires of five healthy adults to estimate repertoire size and the extent of clonotype sharing between individuals. Different laboratories and diverse techniques were used to prepare libraries and sequence TCR repertoires, to increase sequencing depth and limit assay-specific biases. Leukapheresis yielded between about 0.94 and 9.5 billion PBMCs per donor. Overall results and qualifications from the work: Across a few donors, about 5.2% of naive CD4, approximately 3.5% of naive CD8, under 2.5% of memory CD4, and about 0.44% of memory CD8 clonotypes were shared. Pairwise subsampling indicated that sequencing depth was expected to affect the degree of clonotype sharing among donors. Estimated clonotype richness was generally larger for naive than for memory subsets. Rarefaction of sorted-subset datasets indicated incomplete sequencing despite the large sequencing depth. Sampling was limited to blood, and TCR repertoires in tissue likely differ from TCR repertoires in blood. Higher generation probabilities were observed for clonotypes shared by all four sorted-subset donors than for non-shared clonotypes. The small number of donors limited the genetic and exposure-history diversity represented.

V and J are truncated by 11 bases and 0 bases respectively, leaving an intervening sequence of 14 bases. The CDR3 runs 14 residues from the cysteine to the phenylalanine. The retained sequence is limited to the CDR3, 42 bases, with the frame set at the first base. From the germline V gene, CDR1 is ENHRY and CDR2 is SYGVKD. Donors were healthy HIV-negative adults with no recently reported acute infections or vaccinations. All donors were Caucasian adults living in Nashville, Tennessee, USA. CD4+ T cells were enriched by magnetic negative selection; naive cells were then positively selected on CD45RA, and the negative fraction formed the memory subset. Blood was collected by leukapheresis, and PBMCs were isolated by Ficoll-Histopaque density gradient centrifugation and then cryopreserved in liquid nitrogen vapor phase. Purity and quantity of every magnetically sorted T cell population were checked by analytical flow cytometry. Genomic DNA was isolated from every sorted fraction and measured by UV absorbance on a Nanodrop 2000c.

TCR CDR3 regions were amplified from genomic DNA by multiplex PCR using the deep immunoSEQ assay. Genomic DNA extracted from each cell subset was distributed evenly over all wells of several immunoSEQ 96-well plates, and each plate served as one replicate. For sorted subsets, approximately 200 ng of genomic DNA, equivalent to about 30,000 T cell genomes, went into each replicate PCR. Purified libraries were quantified with a Qubit 3.0 fluorometer, sized on a Bioanalyzer 2100, and re-quantified with the KAPA Library Quantification kit. Every immunoSEQ 96-well plate was sequenced on a separate single-read 150-cycle Illumina NextSeq 550 flow cell. For the original study's pipeline: Because only junctional sequences without quality scores were contained in the immunoSEQ output, filtering matching that applied to full-length reads could not be performed. Sequences were annotated with PyIR, a Python wrapper for IgBLAST v1.9, and V/J genes and CDR3 were assigned using IMGT germline references. Any read was removed if the V/J assignment was weak (E-value above 1e-6), the CDR3 was missing, or the read contained stop codons, out-of-frame junctions, or ambiguous translated residues. V3J clonotypes were defined as sequences sharing the same inferred V gene, J gene, and CDR3 amino acid sequence. The percentage overlap between two repertoires was calculated by dividing the number of shared unique clonotypes by the size of the smaller repertoire. RTK rarefaction, the Chao1 estimator, and Recon v2.1 estimates of unobserved clonotypes were used to assess repertoire richness. OLGA was used to compute generation probabilities for all TCRbeta clonotypes that the gDNA method yielded from a handful of donors. As stored in TCRdb, this immuneACCESS dataset retains in-frame rearrangements with V and J assigned. A fraction of the clones does not appear; measured against another copy, unresolved V genes explain less than half of the discrepancy, and the remainder lacks a known reason. D and trimming were read from the DNA, whereas the V and J calls and clone size are those reported in that table. The sample table lists 2,500,000 or so clones, roughly nine tenths of them with a count of one. Clones ranked in the top ten supply roughly 0.13% of the sample.

As regards this clone: Its antigen is still unknown. The record has no base qualities; no much larger clone is one base away.

The chain uses TRBV10-3 and TRBJ1-3, with a tentative D gene TRBD1 over 6 matching bases. The sequenced material came from naive CD4+ T cells sorted from blood. The sample's cell subset or site label, decoded: CD45RA+ positively selected. This TCR came from a man aged 18 to 29 in good health. The CDR3 reads CAVSTGLSGNTIYF. Here is the DNA: TGTGCCGTATCGACAGGACTCTCTGGAAACACCATATATTTT.